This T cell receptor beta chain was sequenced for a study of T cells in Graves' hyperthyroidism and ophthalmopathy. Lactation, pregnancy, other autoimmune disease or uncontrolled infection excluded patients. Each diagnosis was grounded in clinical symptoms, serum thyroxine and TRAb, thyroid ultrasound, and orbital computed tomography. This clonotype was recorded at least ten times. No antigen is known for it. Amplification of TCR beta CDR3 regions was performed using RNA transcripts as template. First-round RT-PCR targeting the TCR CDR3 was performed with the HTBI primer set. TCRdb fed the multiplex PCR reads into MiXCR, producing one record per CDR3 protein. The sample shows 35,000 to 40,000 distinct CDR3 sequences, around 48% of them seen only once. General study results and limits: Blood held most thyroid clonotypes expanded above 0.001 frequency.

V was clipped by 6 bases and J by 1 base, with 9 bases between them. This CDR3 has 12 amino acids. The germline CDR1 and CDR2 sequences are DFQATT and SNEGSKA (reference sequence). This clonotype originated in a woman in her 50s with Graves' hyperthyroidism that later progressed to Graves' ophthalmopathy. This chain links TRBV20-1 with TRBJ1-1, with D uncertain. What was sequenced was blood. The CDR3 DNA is TGCAGTGCCAACCGACAGAACACTGAAGCTTTCTTT. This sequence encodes CSANRQNTEAFF.